The 25 T cell receptor beta chains below all came from one sample that was sequenced in a study of blood T cell repertoires in COVID-19. TCRdb keeps only in-frame clones here, not all; method: immunoSEQ multiplex PCR. The sample shows approximately 140,000 clones, around 81% of them seen only once. Sequencing used peripheral blood. These receptors originate from a man aged 35 to 55 with active or convalescent COVID-19.

V is TRBV9 and J is TRBJ2-3; 7 bases line up with TRBD2. The CDR3 consists of 15 residues. The germline gives CDR1 SGDLS, CDR2 YYNGEE. Trimming cost V 1 base and J 0 bases; bases outside gene matches: 2. CDR3 sequence: CASSVPGGSTDTQYF. The CDR3 coding sequence is TGTGCCAGCAGCGTACCGGGGGGAAGCACAGATACGCAGTATTTT.

A few counts support this clone. The genes are TRBV5-1 and TRBJ2-2, with a tentative D call TRBD1 (5 bases). This CDR3 has 14 residues. With 5 bases removed from V and 0 bases from J, the gap between germline ends came to 8 bases. CDR1 SGHRS and CDR2 YFSETQ come from the germline V gene. The CDR3 here is CASRTVANTGELFF. The CDR3 nucleotides read TGCGCCAGCAGGACAGTCGCGAACACCGGGGAGCTGTTTTTT.

The gene calls are TRBV6-5 and TRBJ1-6; D possibly corresponds to TRBD1 (6 bases). V lost 6 bases and J lost 7, with 13 bases in between. CDR1 MNHEY and CDR2 SVGAGI come from the germline V gene. The CDR3 contains 14 residues. The CDR3: CASRDSQGNSPLHF. The CDR3 DNA follows: TGTGCCAGCAGGGACAGTCAAGGCAATTCACCCCTCCACTTT.

The chain joins TRBV29-1 to TRBJ1-3; TRBD1 might be the D (5 bases). Germline CDR1 and CDR2: SQVTM and ANQGSEA. V lost 6 bases and J lost 3, with 12 bases in between. This CDR3 contains 13 residues. CDR3 bases: TGCAGCGTCGTAGACAGAAATGGAAACACCATATATTTT. Protein sequence: CSVVDRNGNTIYF.

The chain has TRBV5-4 and TRBJ1-2; 8 positions agree with TRBD1. This CDR3 is 13 amino acids long. Trimming took 4 bases from V and 3 from J; bases not matched to a gene: 2. CDR1 and CDR2 (germline): SGHNT, YYREEE (reference sequence). CDR3 sequence: CASSPDRDYGYTF. The DNA for the CDR3 is TGTGCCAGCAGCCCGGACAGGGACTATGGCTACACCTTC.

On this clone: The same CDR3 arises from other DNA sequences in this sample as well. The chain combines TRBV5-1 with TRBJ2-3; D possibly corresponds to TRBD2 (6 bases). The germline V gene has CDR1 SGHRS and CDR2 YFSETQ. The V and J ends lost 3 bases and 3 bases respectively, with 17 bases between them. The CDR3 runs to 16 residues. CDR3 in amino acids: CASSSGLAGFTDTQYF. DNA for the CDR3: TGCGCCAGCAGCTCGGGACTGGCGGGGTTTACAGATACGCAGTATTTT.

This clone was recorded once. This chain connects TRBV7-7 to TRBJ2-2; 8 bases match TRBD2. Germline V gene lookup returns CDR1 SSHAT and CDR2 FNYEAQ (reference sequence). The CDR3 has 16 residues. J gave up 4 bases and V 5 bases, and 9 bases lay outside the gene matches. The CDR3 sequence: CASSAAGTSGTGELFF. In DNA form, the CDR3 reads TGTGCCAGCAGCGCTGCCGGGACTAGTGGCACCGGGGAGCTGTTTTTT.

The rearrangement joins TRBV30 to TRBJ1-6; D is possibly TRBD1 (6 bases). Between the trimmed V and J ends, which lost 2 bases and 9 bases, there was a span of 8 bases. Germline CDR1 GTSNPN, CDR2 SVGIG (reference sequence). CDR3 length: 12 residues. The CDR3 here is CAWSPQGSPLHF. The CDR3 nucleotides read TGTGCCTGGAGTCCACAGGGTTCACCCCTCCACTTT.

V gene TRBV5-1 combines with J gene TRBJ1-1; maybe TRBD1 (6 bases). In germline, CDR1 is SGHRS, CDR2 YFSETQ. The CDR3 covers 15 residues. V dropped 0 bases and J dropped 4 bases, with 13 bases sitting between them. CDR3 protein: CASSLAGAHGTEAFF. The CDR3 DNA reads as TGCGCCAGCAGCTTGGCAGGGGCGCATGGCACTGAAGCTTTCTTT.

This clone was observed a few times. V and J are TRBV3-1 (or the pseudogene TRBV3-2) and TRBJ2-5; 7 nucleotides line up with TRBD2. Germline CDR1 reads LGHDT; CDR2 reads YNNKEL (reference sequence). V shed 4 bases, J shed 4 bases, and the junction held 9 bases outside the gene matches. This CDR3 is 15 amino acids long. The CDR3 DNA reads TGTGCCAGCAGCCCATTCACATCGGGGGGAGAGACCCAGTACTTC. This translates into CASSPFTSGGETQYF.

This clone was observed a handful of times. This rearrangement joins TRBV5-1 to TRBJ2-2; possibly TRBD2 for D (7 bases). V was shortened by 7 bases and J by 4 bases, with 14 bases between the two germline ends. This CDR3 has 14 residues. From germline, CDR1 is SGHRS and CDR2 YFSETQ. The CDR3 DNA reads as TGCGCCAGCCGGCGCGGGGGCGGCACCGGGGAGCTGTTTTTT. Its translation is CASRRGGGTGELFF. The full variable domain, with the rest looked up from reference TRBV5-1 and TRBJ2-2, is KAGVTQTPRYLIKTRGQQVTLSCSPISGHRSVSWYQQTPGQGLQFLFEYFSETQRNKGNFPGRFSGRQFSNSRSEMNVSTLELGDSALYLCASRRGGGTGELFFGEGSRLTVL.

V is TRBV5-6 and J is TRBJ2-6; the D gene is possibly TRBD1 (5 bases). Germline V gives CDR1 SGHDT, CDR2 YYEEEE. CDR3 length equals 15 residues. Trimming took off 1 base at V and 0 bases at J, with 5 bases between the two ends. This CDR3 is CASSLRGSGANVLTF. The CDR3 region has the DNA TGTGCCAGCAGCTTGAGGGGCTCTGGGGCCAACGTCCTGACTTTC.

CDR3 sequence (DNA): TGTGCCAGCAGCAAAGCGCGGTCCAGGGGCCCTTACAATGAGCAGTTCTTC. It translates to CASSKARSRGPYNEQFF. This sequence joins TRBV21-1 and TRBJ2-1; TRBD1, the table's D call, was not compared with the DNA. TRBV21-1 is marked as a pseudogene. The CDR3 contains 17 residues.

The rearrangement joins TRBV5-1 to TRBJ2-7, with a possible D match to TRBD1 (6 bases). CDR1 and CDR2 (germline): SGHRS, YFSETQ. The CDR3 is made up of 12 amino acids. Deletions cut 4 bases from V and 8 bases from J, with 13 bases between. The chain's CDR3 is CASSENRVQQYF. The CDR3 DNA reads as TGCGCCAGCAGCGAGAACAGGGTGCAGCAGTACTTC.

Here the CDR3 DNA reads TGTGCCAGCAGGATTACCGGGACAGGGGACACTGAAGCTTTCTTT. Its translation is CASRITGTGDTEAFF. The chain combines TRBV5-5 with TRBJ1-1, with TRBD1 matching 10 bases. The V gene end was trimmed by 5 bases and the J gene end by 3 bases; junction bases not matched to a gene: 7. Germline V gives CDR1 SGHKS, CDR2 YYEKEE (reference sequence). The CDR3 has 15 residues.

This clone is a singleton in its sample. CDR3 in amino acids: CASSVAEKSGGAVTQYF. DNA of the CDR3: TGTGCCAGCAGCGTAGCCGAGAAAAGCGGGGGGGCTGTGACCCAGTACTTC. The genes are TRBV9 and TRBJ2-5, with TRBD2 matching 10 bases. V lost 0 bases, J lost 7 bases, and 12 bases stayed unmatched. Germline lookup yields CDR1 SGDLS and CDR2 YYNGEE. This CDR3 has 17 residues.

The V and J genes are TRBV7-9 and TRBJ2-1; 10 bases are shared with TRBD2. J lost 1 base, V lost 5 bases, and 2 bases had no gene match. Germline assignment: CDR1 SEHNR and CDR2 FQNEAQ (reference sequence). The CDR3 covers 15 residues. The CDR3 sequence: CASSRSGGSYNEQFF. DNA of the CDR3: TGTGCCAGCAGCCGTAGCGGGGGGTCCTACAATGAGCAGTTCTTC. Looking up the rest from reference TRBV7-9 and TRBJ2-1 gives the full variable domain: DTGVSQNPRHKITKRGQNVTFRCDPISEHNRLYWYRQTLGQGPEFLTYFQNEAQLEKSRLLSDRFSAERPKGSFSTLEIQRTEQGDSAMYLCASSRSGGSYNEQFFGPGTRLTVL.

This clone showed up just once. The DNA for the CDR3 is TGTGCCAGCAGCCTACCATCGGGAGGGGGGTTCTCTGGAAACACCATATATTTT. It codes for CASSLPSGGGFSGNTIYF. The chain combines TRBV4-2 with TRBJ1-3; weak D call: TRBD1 (6 bases). Germline V lookup: CDR1 LGHNA, CDR2 YNFKEQ. The CDR3 spans 18 residues. The ends were cut back, 4 bases at V and 0 bases at J, with 19 bases in the middle.

The chain joins TRBV9 to TRBJ2-1, with unresolved D. Trimming cost V 0 bases and J 5 bases, with 6 bases left between them. The CDR3 has 13 residues. The germline CDR1 and CDR2 sequences are SGDLS and YYNGEE. CDR3: CASSVGSDNEQFF. The CDR3, as DNA: TGTGCCAGCAGCGTAGGGTCGGACAATGAGCAGTTCTTC. Based on the CDR3 plus reference TRBV9 and TRBJ2-1, the full variable domain is DSGVTQTPKHLITATGQRVTLRCSPRSGDLSVYWYQQSLDQGLQFLIQYYNGEERAKGNILERFSAQQFPDLHSELNLSSLELGDSALYFCASSVGSDNEQFFGPGTRLTVL.

In the case of this clone: Other DNA sequences within the sample encode an identical CDR3. The chain combines TRBV3-1 (or the pseudogene TRBV3-2) with TRBJ1-3; D is perhaps TRBD1 (6 bases). The CDR3 loop spans 15 amino acids. Trimming removed 2 bases from V and 1 base from J, with 9 bases in between. Germline values: CDR1 LGHDT, CDR2 YNNKEL (reference sequence). DNA of the CDR3: TGTGCCAGCAGCCAAAACACAGGGTCTGGAAACACCATATATTTT. Protein product: CASSQNTGSGNTIYF.

The table lists this clone with a count of one. The V and J genes are TRBV19 and TRBJ2-7, with 7 bases identical to TRBD1. The V segment lost 3 bases and the J segment 3 bases; nucleotides outside the gene matches: 2. CDR1 LNHDA and CDR2 SQIVND come from the germline V gene (reference sequence). This CDR3 region has 13 residues. The CDR3 protein is CASSMTGHYEQYF. The CDR3 DNA is TGTGCCAGTAGTATGACAGGGCACTACGAGCAGTACTTC.

V is TRBV27 and J is TRBJ2-5, with D perhaps TRBD1 (6 bases). The germline V gene has CDR1 MNHEY and CDR2 SMNVEV (reference sequence). The CDR3 spans 15 residues. With 4 bases removed from V and 2 bases from J, the gap between germline ends came to 14 bases. CDR3 amino acids: CASSSNRALQETQYF. The CDR3, as DNA: TGTGCCAGCAGTTCCAACAGGGCTCTACAAGAGACCCAGTACTTC.

This sequence joins TRBV12-3 or TRBV12-4 and TRBJ1-1, with 9 bases that match TRBD1. The V segment lost 5 bases and the J segment 2 bases; nucleotides outside the gene matches: 0. This CDR3 region has 13 residues. CDR3 bases: TGTGCCAGCAGTACAGGGGGCAACACTGAAGCTTTCTTT. Amino acids: CASSTGGNTEAFF.

The J gene is TRBJ2-2, the V gene TRBV5-7; 10 nucleotides match TRBD1. TRBV5-7 is identified as an open reading frame with a role that is uncertain. Germline trimming cut 4 bases from V and 3 bases from J; bases unmatched to any gene: 9. The CDR3 is 17 residues long. The CDR3 here is CASSENDRGLYTGELFF. The CDR3 DNA reads TGTGCCAGCAGCGAAAACGACAGGGGGCTGTACACCGGGGAGCTGTTTTTT.

This rearrangement joins TRBV19 to TRBJ1-4; D unresolved. The V end lost 8 bases, the J end lost 7 bases, and 14 bases lay between the germline ends. CDR3 length: 13 residues. CDR1 and CDR2 (germline): LNHDA, SQIVND (reference sequence). Here the CDR3 DNA reads TGTGCCAGTGGCGATCTAAGAGGTGAAAAACTGTTTTTT. Protein product: CASGDLRGEKLFF.